This T cell receptor (beta chain) is drawn from a study of T cell responses to AZD1222 COVID-19 vaccine (dated by TCRdb to 2020 to 2022). For the wider study: AZD1222 recipients given second doses at about 4 weeks or at about 12 weeks were pooled, since spike-specific TCR depth and breadth were not found to differ between the two schedules. A total of 230 to 250 trial participants underwent TCR sequencing, of whom 207 received two doses of AZD1222 and about 25 received two doses of the MenACWY control vaccine. Trial participants were enrolled by age into subgroups of 18-55, 56-69 and 70-plus years, and around 150, 28 and 57 TCR-sequenced participants, respectively, were included in these subgroups. Summary of the overall study and its limitations: Conclusions about previously exposed vaccinees were limited because only 5 or 6 AZD1222 recipients were SARS-CoV-2 seropositive at baseline. After two AZD1222 doses, both the breadth and the depth of spike-specific TCRs were significantly higher than at day 0 and than in MenACWY recipients. The 56-69-year group was small, and its depth increase did not reach significance, likely because of low power. Nearly half of unique spike-specific TCRs reportedly recognized epitopes outside regions mutated in the B.1.351 and B.1.1.7 variants. Participants were mostly white British, with more females than males. The authors suggested clonal diversity may have been underestimated. Because no day 14 peak-response samples were available, the repertoires could be characterized only after the peak T cell response. The whole spike protein was spanned by vaccine-associated CD4 TCRs, and dominant responses were seen in regions 160-218 and 743-854.

The time point label, as the study defines it: baseline before first vaccination. Samples from vaccinated people were obtained from the UK trials COV001 and COV002, which included a single-blind randomized controlled phase 2/3 trial of AZD1222 (ChAdOx1 nCoV-19) in healthy adults. For TCRbeta chain sequencing, PBMC samples were collected from trial participants at day 0 and at day 28 after the second dose. CDR3 length: 17 amino acids, cysteine to phenylalanine. The DNA shown is the 51-base CDR3, in frame from base 1. Based on the germline V gene (reference sequence), the CDR1 and CDR2 sequences are LNHDA and SQIVND. Relative to germline, V is 1 base shorter and J is 0 bases shorter, with 13 bases between their ends. The CDR3 regions of human TCRbeta chains were analyzed by immunosequencing. Per the original workflow: TCRs in the repertoires were matched against a reference library of SARS-CoV-2-specific TCRs that had been generated with the MIRA antigen-specificity platform. Breadth meant the fraction of unique TCRs that were SARS-CoV-2-associated, whereas depth meant the fraction of total T cells that were SARS-CoV-2-associated. Each spike-specific TCR was assigned to its reactive spike region and to a CD4 or CD8 class using the MIRA data. Log10-transformed breadth and depth values were compared by one-way ANOVA with Sidak's multiple comparisons tests. TCRdb holds this immuneACCESS table with in-frame rearrangements only. Some clones are missing; in checked studies, unresolved V genes explain under half, and the rest has no known cause. For V, J and clone size, that table is used; D and trimming come from the DNA. The sample profile shows 120,000 or so clones; roughly 87% of them were found once. The top ten clonotypes cover about 10% of the sample.

A note on this clone: What this receptor recognizes is not known. Base qualities are not at hand, and no much larger clone is one base apart.

The rearranged chain carries TRBV19 and TRBJ1-5; the D gene assignment is ambiguous. The TCR comes from an adult in good health. Here the sequenced sample was peripheral blood, taken on day 0 of AZD1222 vaccination. The DNA reads TGTGCCAGTAGTATAGCCGGTCCAGGCTATAGCAATCAGCCCCAGCATTTT. Its protein product is CASSIAGPGYSNQPQHF.